Each of the 10 T cell receptor beta chains below was sequenced from the same sample in a study of somatic mutations in cytotoxic T cells in rheumatoid arthritis. Libraries were prepared by immunoSEQ multiplex PCR; TCRdb keeps only in-frame clonotypes and omits some of them. Among some 20,000 clones listed, roughly 80% were seen once. The specimen sequenced was CD8+ T cells sorted from blood. The receptors originated from a woman aged 55-69 years in good health.

This chain connects TRBV7-6 to TRBJ2-7; TRBD1 agrees at 8 bases. After removal of 4 bases from V and 7 bases from J, the junction contained 6 bases not matched to a gene. Germline V gives CDR1 SGHVS, CDR2 FNYEAQ. This CDR3 has 13 residues. The CDR3 reads CASSSRGLLEQYF. The CDR3 region has the DNA TGTGCCAGCAGCTCCAGGGGGCTTCTGGAGCAGTACTTC.

This chain connects TRBV27 to TRBJ2-7; the D is unclear. Germline V gene data show CDR1 as MNHEY and CDR2 as SMNVEV (reference sequence). The V end lost 5 bases, the J end lost 2 bases, and 10 bases lay between the germline ends. The CDR3 has 13 residues. CDR3: CASSPYPAYEQYF. CDR3 bases: TGTGCCAGCAGTCCCTATCCGGCCTACGAGCAGTACTTC.

The sample holds a few counts of this clone. The V call is TRBV6-5, the J call TRBJ2-7; TRBD2 is a possible D gene (6 bases). CDR3 length: 13 amino acids. In germline, CDR1 is MNHEY, CDR2 SVGAGI. V was cut by 0 bases and J by 5 bases, with 8 bases left in between. CDR3 protein: CASSYSEGHEQYF. CDR3 DNA sequence: TGTGCCAGCAGTTACTCGGAGGGACACGAGCAGTACTTC.

J is TRBJ2-7 and V is TRBV13; D is uncertain. CDR3 length: 11 amino acids. V lost 5 bases to trimming and J lost 5 bases, with 7 bases between them. Germline CDR1 reads PRHDT; CDR2 reads FYEKMQ (reference sequence). The CDR3 bases are TGTGCCAGCAGCCTCAACGACGAGCAGTACTTC. This codes for CASSLNDEQYF.

In this sample, this clone turned up a few times. The gene calls are TRBV9 and TRBJ1-1, with 9 bases fitting TRBD1. The CDR3 runs 13 residues. The V and J ends lost 7 bases and 0 bases, in that order; junction bases with no gene match: 1. Looked up from germline, CDR1 is SGDLS and CDR2 is YYNGEE. CDR3 region: CASGQGLNTEAFF. In DNA, the CDR3 is TGTGCCAGCGGACAGGGGTTGAACACTGAAGCTTTCTTT.

This chain joins TRBV11-2 and TRBJ1-4; a weak D match, TRBD1 (6 bases). The CDR3 has 15 amino acids. V was clipped by 10 bases and J by 0 bases, with 15 bases between them. Germline-derived CDR1 and CDR2 are SGHAT and FQNNGV. CDR3 sequence (DNA): TGTGCCACCAAACGGGGGGCCGCAACTAATGAAAAACTGTTTTTT. Amino acid sequence: CATKRGAATNEKLFF.

The V gene is TRBV5-6, the J gene TRBJ1-1, with D possibly matching TRBD1 (5 bases). The CDR3 consists of 14 residues. CDR1 is SGHDT and CDR2 is YYEEEE in the germline V gene. V gave up 5 bases and J gave up 2 bases, with 13 bases separating them. CDR3 sequence: CASRGGTGNTEAFF. The CDR3 bases are TGTGCCAGCAGGGGAGGGACGGGCAACACTGAAGCTTTCTTT.

The rearrangement joins TRBV6-5 to TRBJ2-2; either TRBD1 or TRBD2 may fit D (5 bases each). The CDR3 runs 13 residues. The V end lost 8 bases, the J end lost 0 bases, and 7 bases lay between the germline ends. Germline V lookup: CDR1 MNHEY, CDR2 SVGAGI. CDR3 region: CASEGSNTGELFF. CDR3 coding DNA: TGTGCCAGCGAGGGGTCGAACACCGGGGAGCTGTTTTTT.

The V gene is TRBV10-3, the J gene TRBJ1-2, with no clear D. The V gene's germline CDR1 is ENHRY and CDR2 SYGVKD. The CDR3 extends over 16 amino acids. Between the trimmed V and J ends, which lost 2 bases and 0 bases, there was a span of 13 bases. CDR3 in amino acids: CAISEPGDIANYGYTF. The DNA of the CDR3 is TGTGCCATCAGTGAGCCTGGGGATATAGCTAACTATGGCTACACCTTC.

The V call is TRBV9, the J call TRBJ2-3; 16 bases are a match to TRBD2. V lost 4 bases to trimming and J lost 4 bases; unmatched junction nucleotides: 3. The CDR3 extends over 16 amino acids. Germline assignment: CDR1 SGDLS and CDR2 YYNGEE. The CDR3 DNA sequence: TGTGCCAGCAGCCTCGGGACTAGCGGGAGGGCAGATACGCAGTATTTT. Protein product: CASSLGTSGRADTQYF.